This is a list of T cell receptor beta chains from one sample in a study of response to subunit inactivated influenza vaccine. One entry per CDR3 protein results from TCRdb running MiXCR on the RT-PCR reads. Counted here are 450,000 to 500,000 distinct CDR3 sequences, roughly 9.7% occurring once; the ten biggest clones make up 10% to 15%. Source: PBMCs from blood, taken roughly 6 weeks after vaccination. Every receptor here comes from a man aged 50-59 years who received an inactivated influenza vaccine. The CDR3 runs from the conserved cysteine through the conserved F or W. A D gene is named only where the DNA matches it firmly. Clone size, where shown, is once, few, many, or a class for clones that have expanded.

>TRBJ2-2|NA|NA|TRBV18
TGTGCCAGCTTACCGAGTCGCGGCGGGGAGCTGTTTTTT
CASLPSRGGELFF
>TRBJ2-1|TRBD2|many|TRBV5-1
TGCGCCAGCAGCTCGACTAGCGGCGCTGAGCAGTTCTTC
CASSSTSGAEQFF
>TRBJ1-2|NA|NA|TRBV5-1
TGCGCCAGCAGCTTGTTTCGGGGAAACGGCGGCTACACCTTC
CASSLFRGNGGYTF
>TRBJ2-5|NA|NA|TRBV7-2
TGTGCCAGCAACTTAGCAGCCTTGGGCCCTCAAGAGACCCAGTACTTC
CASNLAALGPQETQYF
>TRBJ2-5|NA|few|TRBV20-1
TGCAGTGCTAGAGACCGACTTTTATGGGGCCAAGAGACCCAGTACTTC
CSARDRLLWGQETQYF
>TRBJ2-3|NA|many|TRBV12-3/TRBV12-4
TGTGCCAGCACCTTCGGACAGCTAAGCACAGATACGCAGTATTTT
CASTFGQLSTDTQYF
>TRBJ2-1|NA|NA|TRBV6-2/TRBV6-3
TGTGCCAGCAGGAATAGGGGTGGGTCCTACAATGAGCAGTTCTTC
CASRNRGGSYNEQFF
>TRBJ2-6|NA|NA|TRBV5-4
TGTGCCAGCAGCTTGGCTCAGGGAATCCACCCCTCTGGGGCCAACGTCCTGACTTTC
CASSLAQGIHPSGANVLTF
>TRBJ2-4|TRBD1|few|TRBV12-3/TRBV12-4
TGTGCCAGCAGTGACGGGACAGGGCTCAACATTCAGTACTTC
CASSDGTGLNIQYF
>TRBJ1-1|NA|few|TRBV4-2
TGTGCCAGCAGCCACCCCCAAGCACCAGATGAAGCTTTCTTT
CASSHPQAPDEAFF
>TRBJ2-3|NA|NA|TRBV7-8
TGTGCCAGCAGCTCTACCCCCACAGATACGCAGTATTTT
CASSSTPTDTQYF
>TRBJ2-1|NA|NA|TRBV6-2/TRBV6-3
TGTGCCAGCAGTCACGTCCACTTGAACAATGAGCAGTTCTTC
CASSHVHLNNEQFF
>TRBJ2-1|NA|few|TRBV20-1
TGCAGTGCTAGAGATTGGGCGGAGCCAAGCTCCTACAATGAGCAGTTCTTC
CSARDWAEPSSYNEQFF
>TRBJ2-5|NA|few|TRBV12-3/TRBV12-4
TGTGCCAGCAGTAGTGGAAATACGGATGGGACCCAGTACTTC
CASSSGNTDGTQYF
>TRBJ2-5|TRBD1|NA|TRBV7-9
TGTGCCAGCAGCTTAGGGGACAGTCGGCGAGAGACCCAGTACTTC
CASSLGDSRRETQYF
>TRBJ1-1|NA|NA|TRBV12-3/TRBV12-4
TGTGCCAGCAGTTTAGATGCGAAGGCGGCTGAAGCTTTCTTT
CASSLDAKAAEAFF
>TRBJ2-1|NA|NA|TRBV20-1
TGCAGTGCTAGAGATAATGGGGTCTTGGGATTCTTC
CSARDNGVLGFF
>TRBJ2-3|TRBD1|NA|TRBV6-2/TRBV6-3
TGTGCCAGCATCCGGGGCAGGGGGACAGATACGCAGTATTTT
CASIRGRGTDTQYF